The 18 T cell receptor beta chains given below trace back to one sample, sequenced in a study of blood T cell repertoires in COVID-19. TCRdb keeps only in-frame clones here, not all; method: immunoSEQ multiplex PCR. The table has about 120,000 clones, about four fifths seen once. The sequenced sample consisted of peripheral blood. The receptor set was obtained from a man aged 60-69 years with acute or convalescent COVID-19.

The chain couples TRBV6-6 to TRBJ2-7; 7 bases are shared with TRBD2. CDR3 length: 15 residues. Germline values: CDR1 MNHNY, CDR2 SVGAGI (reference sequence). Trimming cost V 6 bases and J 3 bases; bases outside gene matches: 11. The CDR3 coding sequence is TGTGCCAGCAGACCCCAAGCGGGATTCGGCTACGAGCAGTACTTC. Protein: CASRPQAGFGYEQYF.

This clone was counted a few times. This chain links TRBV14 with TRBJ2-3; D is perhaps TRBD2 (6 bases). Germline CDR1 SGHDN, CDR2 FVKESK. The CDR3 consists of 15 residues. Trimming took 4 bases from V and 3 from J, leaving 14 bases between them. CDR3 nucleotide sequence: TGTGCCAGCAGCCCTCGGGTGGGAGGAACAGATACGCAGTATTTT. This sequence encodes CASSPRVGGTDTQYF.

The CDR3: CASSIQGSEGSPLHF. The CDR3 region has the DNA TGCGCCAGCAGCATACAGGGGTCGGAAGGCTCACCCCTCCACTTT. V usage is TRBV5-1 and J usage is TRBJ1-6; the match to TRBD1 covers 7 bases. V lost 4 bases and J lost 10; bases outside the gene matches: 11. The V gene's germline CDR1 is SGHRS and CDR2 YFSETQ. The CDR3 covers 15 residues.

The chain joins TRBV3-1 (or the pseudogene TRBV3-2) to TRBJ1-5, with 8 bases aligning to TRBD1. The germline V gene has CDR1 LGHDT and CDR2 YNNKEL (reference sequence). The V and J ends lost 4 bases and 9 bases, in that order; junction bases with no gene match: 8. The CDR3 is 14 amino acids. For the CDR3, the DNA is TGTGCCAGCAGCCGGGACAGGACTTTGGGGCCCCAGCATTTT. Residues: CASSRDRTLGPQHF.

V and J are TRBV2 and TRBJ1-3; TRBD1 matches at 9 bases. Germline assignment: CDR1 SNHLY and CDR2 FYNNEI. J lost 1 base, V lost 6 bases, and 4 bases had no gene match. This CDR3 region has 15 residues. The CDR3 DNA follows: TGTGCCAGCAGGGGAGGGACAGGGTCTGGAAACACCATATATTTT. Protein sequence: CASRGGTGSGNTIYF. The whole variable domain, remainder taken from reference TRBV2 and TRBJ1-3, is EPEVTQTPSHQVTQMGQEVILRCVPISNHLYFYWYRQILGQKVEFLVSFYNNEISEKSEIFDDQFSVERPDGSNFTLKIRSTKLEDSAMYFCASRGGTGSGNTIYFGEGSWLTVV.

A word on this clone: Other nucleotide sequences in the sample specify the same CDR3. J is TRBJ2-7 and V is TRBV5-1; a weak D match, TRBD2 (6 bases). This CDR3 contains 13 residues. Germline V CDR1 and CDR2: SGHRS, YFSETQ. Trimming pared 0 bases from V and 4 bases from J, leaving 8 bases between. For the CDR3, the DNA is TGCGCCAGCAGCTTGGAGCGGGCATACGAGCAGTACTTC. Translated: CASSLERAYEQYF.

This clone was observed a handful of times. The V call is TRBV5-1, the J call TRBJ2-3, with 8 nucleotides matching TRBD1. After removal of 4 bases from V and 4 bases from J, the junction contained 11 bases not matched to a gene. This CDR3 comprises 16 residues. Per germline, CDR1 SGHRS and CDR2 YFSETQ. CDR3 in amino acids: CASSRGQGSAADTQYF. The DNA for the CDR3 is TGCGCCAGCAGCCGCGGACAGGGATCGGCGGCAGATACGCAGTATTTT.

In its sample, this clone was seen once. V gene TRBV6-5 combines with J gene TRBJ1-2, with TRBD1 identical over 7 bases. The CDR3 covers 12 residues. Germline V gene sequence: CDR1 MNHEY, CDR2 SVGAGI. After removal of 8 bases from V and 6 bases from J, the junction contained 6 bases not matched to a gene. The CDR3 spells CASGQQGNGYTF. CDR3 nucleotide sequence: TGTGCCAGCGGCCAACAGGGGAATGGCTACACCTTC.

The V gene is TRBV2, the J gene TRBJ2-1, with 14 bases matching TRBD2. The CDR3 runs 15 residues. The germline gives CDR1 SNHLY, CDR2 FYNNEI. V was clipped by 6 bases and J by 8 bases; unmatched bases: 6. CDR3 sequence: CASRQGLAGVHEQFF. In DNA form, the CDR3 reads TGTGCCAGCAGACAGGGACTAGCGGGAGTGCATGAGCAGTTCTTC.

The V and J genes are TRBV28 and TRBJ1-4, with TRBD1 matching 7 bases. There are 15 residues in the CDR3. Germline V CDR1 and CDR2: MDHEN, SYDVKM. With V trimmed by 5 bases and J by 3 bases, 6 bases remained unmatched. The CDR3: CASSVWGTANEKLFF. The CDR3 coding sequence is TGTGCCAGCAGTGTTTGGGGGACAGCTAATGAAAAACTGTTTTTT.

The J gene is TRBJ2-5, the V gene TRBV30; 11 bases agree with TRBD2. This CDR3 region has 17 residues. Per the germline V gene, CDR1 is GTSNPN and CDR2 is SVGIG (reference sequence). Germline trimming cut 0 bases from V and 3 bases from J; bases unmatched to any gene: 9. The CDR3 spells CAWSVGYSGLAEETQYF. CDR3 DNA: TGTGCCTGGAGTGTCGGTTACTCGGGACTAGCGGAAGAGACCCAGTACTTC.

The gene calls are TRBV18 and TRBJ2-1; 10 bases map to TRBD2. CDR1 KGHSH and CDR2 LQKENI come from the germline V gene. The CDR3 extends over 15 amino acids. Germline trimming cut 4 bases from V and 11 bases from J; bases unmatched to any gene: 11. The CDR3 DNA reads TGTGCCAGCTCACAAAGTGCCGGGACTAGCGACAAGCAGTTCTTC. Translating it yields CASSQSAGTSDKQFF. The full variable domain, rest sourced from reference TRBV18 and TRBJ2-1, is NAGVMQNPRHLVRRRGQEARLRCSPMKGHSHVYWYRQLPEEGLKFMVYLQKENIIDESGMPKERFSAEFPKEGPSILRIQQVVRGDSAAYFCASSQSAGTSDKQFFGPGTRLTVL.

V and J are TRBV7-2 and TRBJ2-3; possible D gene TRBD2, 7 bases. The CDR3 runs to 17 residues. Germline CDR1 reads SGHTA; CDR2 reads FQGNSA. V shed 5 bases and J shed 1 base, with 19 bases lying between them. The DNA of the CDR3 is TGTGCCAGCAGCCTAGTGGGGTTCGGGGGGCGCACAGATACGCAGTATTTT. This translates into CASSLVGFGGRTDTQYF.

The chain is built from TRBV4-1 and TRBJ2-3, with D perhaps matching TRBD2 (6 bases). The length of the CDR3 is 16 residues. Germline V gene lookup returns CDR1 MGHRA and CDR2 YSYEKL. Trimming stripped 4 bases from V and 4 bases from J, with 18 bases between. CDR3 DNA sequence: TGCGCCAGCAGCCCAAGGGATAGCGGACGGGCAGATACGCAGTATTTT. Its protein is CASSPRDSGRADTQYF.

This clone was counted only a few times. The rearrangement uses TRBV6-6 and TRBJ2-2, with 11 nucleotides matching TRBD2. The CDR3 runs to 15 residues. Germline loops: CDR1 MNHNY, CDR2 SVGAGI (reference sequence). Germline trimming cut 5 bases from V and 4 bases from J; bases unmatched to any gene: 3. The CDR3 here is CASSLGLAGTGELFF. The CDR3 region has the DNA TGTGCCAGCAGTCTAGGACTAGCGGGCACCGGGGAGCTGTTTTTT.

The sample holds a few counts of this clone. V and J are TRBV3-1 (or the pseudogene TRBV3-2) and TRBJ1-2, with 7 positions matching TRBD1. The CDR3 covers 14 residues. V shed 4 bases and J 8 bases; nucleotides not matched to a gene: 10. CDR1 and CDR2 from the germline V gene are LGHDT and YNNKEL (reference sequence). CDR3 coding DNA: TGTGCCAGCAGCCTGCGACAGGGTGGTGCGGGCTACACCTTC. It yields the protein CASSLRQGGAGYTF.

This rearrangement joins TRBV28 to TRBJ2-7, with D unresolved. There are 12 residues in the CDR3. The V end lost 7 bases, the J end lost 6 bases, and 13 bases lay between the germline ends. Germline-derived CDR1 and CDR2 are MDHEN and SYDVKM. CDR3 bases: TGTGCCAGCAAAGCGAGCCTCCTCGAGCAGTACTTC. It is translated as CASKASLLEQYF.

The genes are TRBV3-1 (or the pseudogene TRBV3-2) and TRBJ2-2; 7 positions agree with TRBD2. V lost 4 bases, J lost 6 bases, and 2 bases stayed unmatched. There are 13 residues in the CDR3. Germline assignment: CDR1 LGHDT and CDR2 YNNKEL (reference sequence). The DNA for the CDR3 is TGTGCCAGCAGCCTACTAGCGTCCGGGGAGCTGTTTTTT. Amino acids: CASSLLASGELFF.